The source of this T cell receptor beta chain is a study of Graves' ophthalmopathy and Graves' hyperthyroidism. Regarding this clonotype: The junction departs from the called germline gene at one end, perhaps through a read error.

This CDR3 contains 15 residues. Germline V gene lookup returns CDR1 SGHTA and CDR2 FQGNSA. The hyperthyroidism patients had a new diagnosis of under 2 months' duration and were aged 18 to 65. Orbital computed tomography, thyroid ultrasound, TRAb, serum thyroxine and clinical symptoms formed the basis of diagnosis. For repertoire sequencing, the TCR beta CDR3 regions were amplified from RNA transcripts. Second-round multiplex PCR came after first-round RT-PCR with HTBI primers. TCRdb re-derived calls from the multiplex PCR reads in MiXCR, one entry per CDR3 protein. Of 900,000 to 1,200,000 distinct CDR3 sequences listed, 36% are singletons.

The source is an adult man with Graves' hyperthyroidism. The genes are TRBV7-2 and TRBJ1-4; the D gene is possibly TRBD1 (5 bases). The sequencing sample was made of peripheral blood or thyroid tissue (not recorded which). The CDR3 loop is CASGLGRIGGEKLFF. The CDR3 DNA sequence: TGTGCCAGCGGCTTAGGTCGGATCGGGGGTGAAAAACTGTTTTTT.